Below, 20 T cell receptor beta chains from the same sample are listed, as sequenced in a study of spatial heterogeneity in lung cancer. In TCRdb, the 5' RACE reads were re-called with MiXCR into one record per CDR3 protein. The sample has about 27,000 distinct CDR3 sequences; 5% to 5.5% are singletons. Documented time point: blood at routine non-recurrence follow-up after resection. The material was PBMCs, obtained at follow-up. Source of these receptors: a female donor with early-stage non-small cell lung cancer.

Ten or more counts support this clonotype. The chain employs TRBV7-2 and TRBJ2-6; 8 bases are a match to TRBD1. Germline CDR1 is SGHTA and CDR2 is FQGNSA. The CDR3 length is 17 residues. The trim removed 5 bases at V and 2 bases at J, leaving 8 bases unmatched. The CDR3 reads CASSPRQGRTGANVLTF. In DNA form, the CDR3 reads TGTGCCAGCAGCCCACGACAGGGGAGGACTGGGGCCAACGTCCTGACTTTC.

This clonotype was found many times. The chain joins TRBV12-3 or TRBV12-4 to TRBJ2-5; D gene unclear. This CDR3 comprises 13 residues. The V and J ends lost 3 bases and 2 bases respectively, with 7 bases between them. CDR3 nucleotides: TGTGCCAGCAGTTTTAACAGACAAGAGACCCAGTACTTC. Residues: CASSFNRQETQYF.

This clonotype occurred many times. CDR3 coding DNA: TGTGCCAGCAGTTACGGGGGCGGGGAGACCCAGTACTTC. Protein product: CASSYGGGETQYF. The chain links TRBV6-6 to TRBJ2-5; D is possibly TRBD1 (6 bases). There are 13 residues in the CDR3. The V gene's germline CDR1 is MNHNY and CDR2 SVGAGI (reference sequence). Trimming shortened V by 2 bases and J by 5 bases, and 9 bases separated the two germline ends.

This clonotype was detected many times. This chain connects TRBV27 to TRBJ1-2; no reliable D call. The CDR3 sequence is 12 residues long. Germline V gene lookup returns CDR1 MNHEY and CDR2 SMNVEV (reference sequence). V was cut by 11 bases and J by 1 base, with 11 bases left in between. The CDR3 loop reads CAATKVNYGYTF. As DNA, the CDR3 is TGTGCCGCGACGAAGGTTAACTATGGCTACACCTTC.

This clonotype came up many times. This sequence joins TRBV6-5 and TRBJ1-1; D is perhaps TRBD1 (5 bases). Germline V gene lookup returns CDR1 MNHEY and CDR2 SVGAGI. V lost 6 bases and J 4 bases, leaving 15 bases between the germline ends. The CDR3 is made up of 14 amino acids. Written as DNA, the CDR3 is TGTGCCAGCAGGACTCAGGGAAGGTCCACTGAAGCTTTCTTT. This codes for CASRTQGRSTEAFF.

This clonotype was seen at least ten times. The V call is TRBV12-3 or TRBV12-4, the J call TRBJ2-1, with TRBD2 matching 12 bases. The CDR3 spans 15 residues. The ends lost 7 bases at V and 6 bases at J; junction bases unmatched: 7. CDR3 protein: CASTLGLAGSNEQFF. For the CDR3, the DNA is TGTGCCAGCACCTTAGGACTAGCGGGATCCAATGAGCAGTTCTTC.

Ten or more counts support this clonotype. The V call is TRBV7-9, the J call TRBJ2-7, with unresolved D. Deletions cut 5 bases from V and 5 bases from J, with 13 bases between. This CDR3 has 13 amino acids. Germline loops: CDR1 SEHNR, CDR2 FQNEAQ (reference sequence). CDR3 DNA sequence: TGTGCCAGCAGCCATGGAACCCCCGACGAGCAGTACTTC. Its translation is CASSHGTPDEQYF. Full variable domain (missing parts from reference TRBV7-9 and TRBJ2-7): DTGVSQNPRHKITKRGQNVTFRCDPISEHNRLYWYRQTLGQGPEFLTYFQNEAQLEKSRLLSDRFSAERPKGSFSTLEIQRTEQGDSAMYLCASSHGTPDEQYFGPGTRLTVT.

This clonotype came up many times. The chain is built from TRBV14 and TRBJ2-5, with D unclear. Per the germline V gene, CDR1 is SGHDN and CDR2 is FVKESK. V was trimmed by 1 base and J by 4 bases, leaving 1 base between them. CDR3 length: 11 amino acids. CDR3 in amino acids: CASSQVETQYF. In DNA, the CDR3 is TGTGCCAGCAGCCAAGTAGAGACCCAGTACTTC.

This clonotype was recorded at least ten times. The chain is built from TRBV4-3 and TRBJ2-3; 11 bases match TRBD2. This CDR3 has 17 amino acids. Trimming cost V 1 base and J 6 bases; bases outside gene matches: 9. Germline CDR1 reads LGHNA; CDR2 reads YSLEER. CDR3 protein: CASSQALASGGLDTQYF. CDR3 DNA sequence: TGCGCCAGCAGCCAAGCGTTGGCTAGCGGGGGGCTGGATACGCAGTATTTT.

This clonotype has ten or more counts. The gene calls are TRBV23-1 and TRBJ2-2; 7 bases map to TRBD2. TRBV23-1 is treated as an ORF (open reading frame) with a function not yet certain. After removal of 5 bases from V and 3 bases from J, the junction contained 15 bases not matched to a gene. The CDR3 totals 18 residues. CDR3 protein: CASSETHCGRRDTGELFF. The CDR3 DNA reads as TGCGCCAGCAGTGAAACCCATTGCGGGAGAAGGGACACCGGGGAGCTGTTTTTT.

This clonotype was found a few times. The rearrangement links TRBV10-2 to TRBJ1-1, with 7 bases matching TRBD1. The V gene end was trimmed by 0 bases and the J gene end by 6 bases; junction bases not matched to a gene: 10. The length of the CDR3 is 16 residues. Per germline, CDR1 WSHSY and CDR2 SAAADI. CDR3: CASSESKPTGISEAFF. The CDR3 bases are TGCGCCAGCAGTGAGTCGAAGCCGACAGGGATTTCTGAAGCTTTCTTT.

This clonotype was recorded at least ten times. The chain has TRBV10-3 and TRBJ2-5; D is uncertain. This CDR3 has 13 amino acids. V was shortened by 4 bases and J by 1 base, with 7 bases between the two germline ends. CDR1 and CDR2 (germline): ENHRY, SYGVKD. The CDR3 DNA sequence: TGTGCCATCAGTGTGGGCAGCCAAGAGACCCAGTACTTC. Encoded protein: CAISVGSQETQYF.

This clonotype was seen ten or more times. The J gene is TRBJ2-7, the V gene TRBV20-1; 7 nucleotides match TRBD2. After removal of 1 base from V and 6 bases from J, the junction contained 6 bases not matched to a gene. Germline loops: CDR1 DFQATT, CDR2 SNEGSKA (reference sequence). The CDR3 is 13 residues long. CDR3 nucleotide sequence: TGCAGTGCTAGAGGATCGACTAGCCGCGAGCAGTACTTC. Translating it yields CSARGSTSREQYF.

This clonotype was detected ten times or more. The V gene is TRBV6-2 or TRBV6-3, the J gene TRBJ1-5, with TRBD1 matching 8 bases. This CDR3 comprises 16 residues. With V trimmed by 2 bases and J by 2 bases, 5 bases remained unmatched. CDR1 is MNHEY and CDR2 is SVGEGT in the germline V gene. The CDR3 loop reads CASSYGQGAGNQPQHF. The CDR3 nucleotides are TGTGCCAGCAGTTACGGTCAGGGGGCCGGCAATCAGCCCCAGCATTTT.

This clonotype came up many times. This chain uses TRBV5-1 with TRBJ2-5; 7 bases match TRBD1. Germline CDR1 SGHRS, CDR2 YFSETQ. The length of the CDR3 is 13 residues. V trimming: 5 bases; J trimming: 3 bases; junction bases outside the gene matches: 4. The CDR3 is CASRGQIEETQYF. The CDR3 DNA reads TGCGCCAGCAGGGGACAGATAGAAGAGACCCAGTACTTC. Based on the CDR3 plus reference TRBV5-1 and TRBJ2-5, the full variable domain is KAGVTQTPRYLIKTRGQQVTLSCSPISGHRSVSWYQQTPGQGLQFLFEYFSETQRNKGNFPGRFSGRQFSNSRSEMNVSTLELGDSALYLCASRGQIEETQYFGPGTRLLVL.

This clonotype has a count of ten or more. The chain links TRBV10-3 to TRBJ1-5; no reliable D call. Germline-derived CDR1 and CDR2 are ENHRY and SYGVKD. V shed 4 bases and J shed 4 bases, with 8 bases lying between them. The CDR3 contains 13 residues. CDR3 sequence (DNA): TGTGCCATCAGTGTGGATCAAAATCAGCCCCAGCATTTT. Its translation: CAISVDQNQPQHF.

Many counts were recorded for this clonotype. This chain connects TRBV20-1 to TRBJ2-5, with 8 bases fitting TRBD1. The V and J ends lost 0 bases and 4 bases, in that order; junction bases with no gene match: 10. The CDR3 is 16 amino acids. CDR1 is DFQATT, CDR2 SNEGSKA, per germline (reference sequence). In DNA, the CDR3 is TGCAGTGCTAGAGATCTGCAGGGGGCAATTGGAGAGACCCAGTACTTC. Translating it yields CSARDLQGAIGETQYF.

In its sample, this clonotype was seen many times. J is TRBJ1-1 and V is TRBV7-9, with D possibly being TRBD1 (6 bases). Germline CDR1 reads SEHNR; CDR2 reads FQNEAQ (reference sequence). Trimming removed 4 bases at V and 2 bases at J, with 11 bases between. The CDR3 runs to 14 residues. The CDR3 protein is CASSSGHENTEAFF. In nucleotides, the CDR3 is TGTGCCAGCAGCTCGGGACACGAAAACACTGAAGCTTTCTTT.

Many counts were recorded for this clonotype. The rearrangement links TRBV20-1 to TRBJ1-6; no clear D gene. CDR1 and CDR2 (germline): DFQATT, SNEGSKA (reference sequence). The CDR3 runs 18 residues. Trimming removed 0 bases at V and 0 bases at J, with 15 bases between. The CDR3 protein is CSARDLTLVSSYNSPLHF. The CDR3 DNA is TGCAGTGCTAGAGATTTGACCTTGGTTAGCTCCTATAATTCACCCCTCCACTTT.

The V and J genes are TRBV20-1 and TRBJ2-3; TRBD2 matches 12 bases. The CDR3 is made up of 18 amino acids. With V trimmed by 0 bases and J by 1 base, 8 bases remained unmatched. The germline V gene has CDR1 DFQATT and CDR2 SNEGSKA (reference sequence). The CDR3 region has the DNA TGCAGTGCTAGAGATCCTAGCGGGGGGGCCCTAGGCACAGATACGCAGTATTTT. This translates into CSARDPSGGALGTDTQYF.